What follows describes a single TCR beta chain. Per germline, CDR1 LNHDA and CDR2 SQIVND (reference sequence). V shed 2 bases and J 0 bases; nucleotides not matched to a gene: 7. The CDR3 covers 17 residues. This specimen belongs to a study of blood T cell repertoires in COVID-19. Study summary: Samples representing acute and convalescent COVID-19 were sourced from the United States, Italy and Spain. T cells, B-cell-depleted T cells, or PBMCs supplied cDNA or gDNA.

Sequencing used immunoSEQ multiplex PCR; TCRdb keeps in-frame clones, though not all of them. Of a few hundred thousand clones in the sample, 80% to 90% were seen once. Assignments of participants to cohorts depended upon their own reported clinical history. All recovered Cohort 3 donors got two negative PCRs, got clearance, or saw symptom resolution. The TCR sequence derives from a woman in her forties or fifties who had recovered from COVID-19. The chain joins TRBV19 to TRBJ1-5, with 7 nucleotides matching TRBD1. Sequences were obtained from PBMCs or T cells enriched from blood (not recorded which). The CDR3 sequence is CASSITSGTDSNQPQHF. The CDR3 DNA sequence: TGTGCCAGTAGTATAACTAGCGGGACAGATAGCAATCAGCCCCAGCATTTT.